This TCR beta chain is drawn from a study of cytotoxic CD8 clonotypes in ibrutinib-treated CLL. The V end lost 5 bases, the J end lost 6 bases, and 16 bases lay between the germline ends. There are 14 residues in the CDR3. Germline V gene lookup returns CDR1 SEHNR and CDR2 FQNEAQ (reference sequence). Sequencing was performed with immunoSEQ multiplex PCR; in TCRdb, only in-frame clones are kept and a portion is missing. In the table there are about 25,000 clones, 85% of which are singletons. This receptor was obtained from a human donor with chronic lymphocytic leukemia. The V call is TRBV7-9, the J call TRBJ1-2, with D perhaps TRBD1 (6 bases). Specimen: PBMCs, collected after 24 months of ibrutinib treatment. CDR3 sequence (DNA): TGTGCCAGCAGCCATCGAGACAGGAAGGATGGCTACACCTTC. Its protein product is CASSHRDRKDGYTF.